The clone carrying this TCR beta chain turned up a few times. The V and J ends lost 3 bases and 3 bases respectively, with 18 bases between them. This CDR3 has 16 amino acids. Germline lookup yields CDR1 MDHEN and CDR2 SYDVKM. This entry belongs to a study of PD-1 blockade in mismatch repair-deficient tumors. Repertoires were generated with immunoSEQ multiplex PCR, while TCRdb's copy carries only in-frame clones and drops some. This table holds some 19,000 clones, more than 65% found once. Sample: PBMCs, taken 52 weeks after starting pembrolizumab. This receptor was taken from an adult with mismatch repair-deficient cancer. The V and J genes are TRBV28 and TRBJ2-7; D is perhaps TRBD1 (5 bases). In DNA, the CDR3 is TGTGCCAGCAGTTTTACCAGGTACAGGTCGAGCTACGAGCAGTACTTC. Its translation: CASSFTRYRSSYEQYF.